The T cell receptor beta chain under discussion was sequenced for a study of blood T cells in healthy people across ages. Comments on this clonotype: What it binds is unknown. A single base separates this from a much larger clone, so it may be a read error.

This CDR3 is 15 amino acids long. Germline loops: CDR1 LGHNA, CDR2 YNFKEQ. With 0 bases removed from V and 3 bases from J, the gap between germline ends came to 12 bases. With a J-beta primer mix and a sample-barcoded 5' primer, a second PCR ran about 7 to 12 cycles. Researchers report that a template-switch adaptor with 12 random nucleotides tagged each cDNA molecule. From the 5' RACE reads, TCRdb called clonotypes with MiXCR, one entry per CDR3 protein. The sample consists of approximately 880,000 distinct CDR3 sequences, roughly 50% of them appearing once. Study-wide results and limits: Age showed a roughly linear inverse relationship with TCR beta diversity per million T cells. With unsorted PBMCs, a conclusive comparison of naive versus antigen-experienced cells was not possible.

This TCR was sampled from a man aged 30-40 years in good health. The sample consisted of blood. The rearrangement uses TRBV4-2 and TRBJ2-7, with D tentatively TRBD2 (6 bases). CDR3 in amino acids: CASSQDRAGGYEQYF. In DNA, the CDR3 is TGTGCCAGCAGCCAAGATCGAGCGGGCGGCTACGAGCAGTACTTC.